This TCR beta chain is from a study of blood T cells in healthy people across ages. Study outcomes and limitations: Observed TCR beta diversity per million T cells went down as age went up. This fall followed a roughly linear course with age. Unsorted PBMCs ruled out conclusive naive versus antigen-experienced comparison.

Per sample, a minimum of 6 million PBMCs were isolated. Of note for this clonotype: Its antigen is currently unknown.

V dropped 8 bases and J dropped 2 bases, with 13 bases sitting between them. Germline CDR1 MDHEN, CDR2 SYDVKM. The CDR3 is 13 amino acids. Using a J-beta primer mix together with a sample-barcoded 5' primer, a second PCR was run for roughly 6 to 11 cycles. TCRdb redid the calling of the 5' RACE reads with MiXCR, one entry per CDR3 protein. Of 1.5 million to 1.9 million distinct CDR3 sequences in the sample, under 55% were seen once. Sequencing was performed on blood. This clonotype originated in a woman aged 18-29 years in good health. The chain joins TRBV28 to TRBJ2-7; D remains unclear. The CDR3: CASHGIDTYEQYF. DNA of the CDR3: TGTGCCAGCCACGGAATTGACACCTACGAGCAGTACTTC.